The 27 T cell receptor beta chains below come from one sample, sequenced in a study of radiation and T cells in renal cell carcinoma. Method: immunoSEQ multiplex PCR; TCRdb's copy keeps in-frame clones and lacks some. The table shows about 95,000 clones, with 86% occurring only once. Time point described: baseline pretreatment blood. Treatment in this sample: 15 Gy SBRT to primary tumor, nephrectomy 4 weeks later. The specimen was blood, collected from a patient whose treatment included radiotherapy and nephrectomy. The receptors come from a man aged 45 to 65 with renal cell carcinoma.

V is TRBV13 and J is TRBJ2-3; D is possibly TRBD1 (5 bases). The CDR3 has 15 amino acids. Germline V gene lookup returns CDR1 PRHDT and CDR2 FYEKMQ (reference sequence). With 5 bases removed from V and 1 base from J, the gap between germline ends came to 13 bases. Written as DNA, the CDR3 is TGTGCCAGCAGCGGCATAACACAGGGCACAGATACGCAGTATTTT. This codes for CASSGITQGTDTQYF. The full variable domain, rest sourced from reference TRBV13 and TRBJ2-3, is AAGVIQSPRHLIKEKRETATLKCYPIPRHDTVYWYQQGPGQDPQFLISFYEKMQSDKGSIPDRFSAQQFSDYHSELNMSSLELGDSALYFCASSGITQGTDTQYFGPGTRLTVL.

The V call is TRBV27, the J call TRBJ2-1; a weak D match, TRBD2 (5 bases). Germline V gene lookup returns CDR1 MNHEY and CDR2 SMNVEV (reference sequence). The CDR3 spans 17 residues. With 5 bases removed from V and 0 bases from J, the gap between germline ends came to 17 bases. CDR3 amino acids: CASSPLGRIRSYNEQFF. The CDR3 coding sequence is TGTGCCAGCAGTCCACTAGGTCGGATCCGCTCCTACAATGAGCAGTTCTTC.

The rearrangement links TRBV11-2 to TRBJ2-5; D is perhaps TRBD1 (6 bases). The CDR3 loop spans 14 amino acids. Looked up from germline, CDR1 is SGHAT and CDR2 is FQNNGV. V dropped 7 bases and J dropped 5 bases, with 17 bases sitting between them. As DNA, the CDR3 is TGTGCCAGCACCCCTTCGCAGGGGCGGGAGACCCAGTACTTC. Translating gives CASTPSQGRETQYF.

This chain joins TRBV13 and TRBJ1-2, with D tentatively TRBD1 (6 bases). CDR1 and CDR2 (germline): PRHDT, FYEKMQ (reference sequence). V lost 3 bases, J lost 2 bases, and 10 bases lay in between. The CDR3 has 14 amino acids. CDR3 bases: TGTGCCAGCAGCTTCGACAGGACAAACTATGGCTACACCTTC. Its protein is CASSFDRTNYGYTF. The variable domain in full, completed from reference TRBV13 and TRBJ1-2, reads AAGVIQSPRHLIKEKRETATLKCYPIPRHDTVYWYQQGPGQDPQFLISFYEKMQSDKGSIPDRFSAQQFSDYHSELNMSSLELGDSALYFCASSFDRTNYGYTFGSGTRLTVV.

Comment on this clone: This CDR3 is also generated by other DNA sequences in the sample. The rearrangement links TRBV5-1 to TRBJ1-3; 10 bases line up with TRBD1. V shed 0 bases and J 7 bases; nucleotides not matched to a gene: 4. The CDR3 is 15 amino acids. Germline CDR1 is SGHRS and CDR2 is YFSETQ. The chain's CDR3 is CASSLGQGAGNTIYF. The CDR3 nucleotides are TGCGCCAGCAGCTTGGGACAGGGGGCCGGGAACACCATATATTTT.

This clone has only one observation. J is TRBJ2-1 and V is TRBV19; 7 positions match TRBD1. Germline-derived CDR1 and CDR2 are LNHDA and SQIVND (reference sequence). Losses at the gene ends were 6 bases for V and 4 bases for J; bases not matched to a gene: 3. There are 13 residues in the CDR3. For the CDR3, the DNA is TGTGCCAGTAGATGGGGACAGTACAATGAGCAGTTCTTC. It translates to CASRWGQYNEQFF.

This clone was seen just once. The gene calls are TRBV27 and TRBJ1-4; D unresolved. The CDR3 totals 14 residues. Germline V lookup: CDR1 MNHEY, CDR2 SMNVEV (reference sequence). V was clipped by 2 bases and J by 3 bases, with 7 bases between them. CDR3 amino acids: CASSLSSPNEKLFF. The CDR3 region has the DNA TGTGCCAGCAGTTTAAGCAGCCCTAATGAAAAACTGTTTTTT.

J is TRBJ1-2 and V is TRBV30; 8 bases match TRBD1. The CDR3 has 14 residues. CDR1 is GTSNPN, CDR2 SVGIG, per germline (reference sequence). The V gene end was trimmed by 5 bases and the J gene end by 11 bases; junction bases not matched to a gene: 16. This chain's CDR3 is CAWGTLPGQATYTF. The CDR3 nucleotides are TGTGCCTGGGGTACCTTACCGGGACAGGCCACTTACACCTTC.

In its sample, this clone was seen a few times. This sequence joins TRBV27 and TRBJ2-7; D tentatively fits TRBD1 or TRBD2 (5 bases each). With 4 bases removed from V and 2 bases from J, the gap between germline ends came to 15 bases. This CDR3 has 15 amino acids. In germline, CDR1 is MNHEY, CDR2 SMNVEV (reference sequence). Here the CDR3 reads CASSSWGIPTYEQYF. The CDR3, as DNA: TGTGCCAGCAGTTCGTGGGGGATTCCTACCTACGAGCAGTACTTC.

The gene calls are TRBV5-8 and TRBJ1-6; D may be TRBD1 (5 bases). The CDR3 totals 15 residues. V lost 1 base, J lost 7 bases, and 12 bases lay in between. The germline V gene encodes CDR1 SGHTS and CDR2 YDEGEE. The CDR3 loop is CASSLNPGNNSPLHF. The CDR3 bases are TGTGCCAGCAGCTTGAATCCAGGGAACAATTCACCCCTCCACTTT.

The rearrangement joins TRBV7-9 to TRBJ2-1; 9 bases are a match to TRBD2. The CDR3 is made up of 16 amino acids. J lost 4 bases, V lost 5 bases, and 9 bases had no gene match. Germline V lookup: CDR1 SEHNR, CDR2 FQNEAQ (reference sequence). In DNA, the CDR3 is TGTGCCAGCAGCCCCCTCGGGACTAGCCATTACAATGAGCAGTTCTTC. Residues: CASSPLGTSHYNEQFF.

V gene TRBV2 combines with J gene TRBJ1-2; no definite D call. This CDR3 has 12 amino acids. The germline V gene encodes CDR1 SNHLY and CDR2 FYNNEI. The V and J ends lost 6 bases and 1 base respectively, with 6 bases between them. CDR3 DNA: TGTGCCAGCAGGGGGATTAACTATGGCTACACCTTC. The encoded protein is CASRGINYGYTF.

The rearrangement links TRBV23-1 to TRBJ1-5; 9 bases match TRBD1. TRBV23-1 is sorted into the ORF group, with uncertain function. Trimming removed 2 bases from V and 6 bases from J; junction bases left unmatched: 5. The CDR3 runs to 15 residues. This CDR3 is CASSQEGQGGQPQHF. CDR3 coding DNA: TGCGCCAGCAGTCAAGAGGGACAGGGAGGTCAGCCCCAGCATTTT.

This clone was counted a few times. The V gene is TRBV4-1, the J gene TRBJ2-1, with D perhaps matching TRBD1 or TRBD2 (6 bases each). V was shortened by 5 bases and J by 2 bases, with 10 bases between the two germline ends. CDR1 is MGHRA and CDR2 is YSYEKL in the germline V gene. There are 14 residues in the CDR3. The CDR3 DNA reads TGCGCCAGCAGCTTGAGGGGGGCCTACAATGAGCAGTTCTTC. Amino acid sequence: CASSLRGAYNEQFF.

The chain recombines TRBV27 with TRBJ1-1, with D hard to call. V lost 3 bases, J lost 6 bases, and 8 bases lay in between. CDR1 is MNHEY and CDR2 is SMNVEV in the germline V gene (reference sequence). The CDR3 consists of 12 residues. DNA of the CDR3: TGTGCCAGCAGTTTCGGTGGGGCTGAAGCTTTCTTT. This sequence encodes CASSFGGAEAFF.

This clone was picked up one time. J is TRBJ2-1 and V is TRBV7-9; unclear D gene. The V end was cut by 8 bases, the J end by 4 bases, with 9 bases between. Germline CDR1 SEHNR, CDR2 FQNEAQ (reference sequence). The CDR3 covers 12 residues. The CDR3 loop is CASGRHYNEQFF. CDR3 DNA sequence: TGTGCCAGCGGCAGACATTACAATGAGCAGTTCTTC. Supplemented by reference TRBV7-9 and TRBJ2-1, the full variable domain reads DTGVSQNPRHKITKRGQNVTFRCDPISEHNRLYWYRQTLGQGPEFLTYFQNEAQLEKSRLLSDRFSAERPKGSFSTLEIQRTEQGDSAMYLCASGRHYNEQFFGPGTRLTVL.

The rearrangement links TRBV6-5 to TRBJ1-3; 7 bases are shared with TRBD1. This CDR3 spans 15 amino acids. V lost 6 bases, J lost 1 base, and 6 bases stayed unmatched. Germline CDR1 and CDR2: MNHEY and SVGAGI. In DNA form, the CDR3 reads TGTGCCAGCAGCAGCGGGACAGCTTCTGGAAACACCATATATTTT. Its protein product is CASSSGTASGNTIYF.

The chain couples TRBV5-4 to TRBJ1-1, with 8 positions matching TRBD1. Germline loops: CDR1 SGHNT, CDR2 YYREEE (reference sequence). Trimming took 5 bases from V and 4 from J; bases not matched to a gene: 16. CDR3 size: 17 residues. The CDR3 reads CASRPGTGVSLGTEAFF. The CDR3 bases are TGTGCCAGCAGGCCCGGGACAGGCGTATCGTTGGGCACTGAAGCTTTCTTT.

The chain is built from TRBV9 and TRBJ2-7; TRBD1 matches at 10 bases. The CDR3 consists of 15 residues. Trimming cost V 0 bases and J 5 bases; bases outside gene matches: 5. CDR1 SGDLS and CDR2 YYNGEE come from the germline V gene. The CDR3 nucleotides read TGTGCCAGCAGCGTAGTCGGGACAGGGGTGGACGAGCAGTACTTC. Translated, it gives CASSVVGTGVDEQYF.

The chain employs TRBV18 and TRBJ2-7, with D perhaps assigned TRBD1 or TRBD2 (6 bases each). V gave up 2 bases and J gave up 0 bases, with 8 bases separating them. The CDR3 contains 14 residues. Germline CDR1 reads KGHSH; CDR2 reads LQKENI. The CDR3 DNA follows: TGTGCCAGCTCACCATGGGGGGCCTCCTACGAGCAGTACTTC. Translated: CASSPWGASYEQYF.

This clone was seen more than once but under ten times. V and J are TRBV6-1 and TRBJ2-3, with no clear D. The CDR3 contains 14 residues. Germline loops: CDR1 MNHNS, CDR2 SASEGT. V dropped 3 bases and J dropped 3 bases, with 10 bases sitting between them. The CDR3, as DNA: TGTGCCAGCAGTGATGTGGGGTGGACAGATACGCAGTATTTT. Protein: CASSDVGWTDTQYF.

The chain combines TRBV5-1 with TRBJ1-2, with D hard to call. CDR1 is SGHRS and CDR2 is YFSETQ in the germline V gene. V shed 0 bases and J shed 2 bases, with 11 bases lying between them. There are 15 residues in the CDR3. As DNA, the CDR3 is TGCGCCAGCAGCTTGGGGTCCTGGGGAAACTATGGCTACACCTTC. This sequence encodes CASSLGSWGNYGYTF. Combining the CDR3 with reference TRBV5-1 and TRBJ1-2 gives the whole variable domain KAGVTQTPRYLIKTRGQQVTLSCSPISGHRSVSWYQQTPGQGLQFLFEYFSETQRNKGNFPGRFSGRQFSNSRSEMNVSTLELGDSALYLCASSLGSWGNYGYTFGSGTRLTVV.

The chain is built from TRBV19 and TRBJ1-4; D is uncertain. Trimming took off 3 bases at V and 7 bases at J, with 18 bases between the two ends. Germline V lookup: CDR1 LNHDA, CDR2 SQIVND (reference sequence). The CDR3 is 16 residues long. The CDR3 nucleotides are TGTGCCAGTAGTATGAATAGTCGAGGGTATGGTGAAAAACTGTTTTTT. It translates to CASSMNSRGYGEKLFF.

V usage is TRBV6-5 and J usage is TRBJ1-3; no reliable D call. The CDR3 has 15 residues. Trimming took 2 bases from V and 2 from J, leaving 10 bases between them. Germline-derived CDR1 and CDR2 are MNHEY and SVGAGI. CDR3 in amino acids: CASSYGSLAGNTIYF. For the CDR3, the DNA is TGTGCCAGCAGTTACGGGTCTTTAGCTGGAAACACCATATATTTT.

The chain has TRBV27 and TRBJ1-2; 7 bases are shared with TRBD1. The CDR3 is 12 residues long. Germline values: CDR1 MNHEY, CDR2 SMNVEV (reference sequence). V gave up 7 bases and J gave up 8 bases; unmatched junction bases: 7. CDR3 in amino acids: CASKTGSLGYTF. CDR3 in DNA: TGTGCCAGCAAGACAGGGTCACTCGGCTACACCTTC.

This chain uses TRBV6-5 with TRBJ2-7; unclear D gene. The V end was cut by 0 bases, the J end by 3 bases, with 9 bases between. Germline V gene lookup returns CDR1 MNHEY and CDR2 SVGAGI. The CDR3 is 14 residues long. The CDR3 sequence is CASSYSSLGYEQYF. The CDR3 DNA reads as TGTGCCAGCAGTTACTCGTCCCTAGGCTACGAGCAGTACTTC.

The rearrangement links TRBV27 to TRBJ1-1, with D possibly TRBD1 on 6 matching bases. Trimming cost V 6 bases and J 5 bases, with 19 bases left between them. CDR1 and CDR2 (germline): MNHEY, SMNVEV (reference sequence). The CDR3 sequence is 15 residues long. CDR3 DNA sequence: TGTGCCAGCAGCCGGGACATTTCGTTTGGTACTGAAGCTTTCTTT. It specifies CASSRDISFGTEAFF.